This is a list of T cell receptor beta chains from one sample in a study of blood T cell repertoires in COVID-19. Clones were sequenced by immunoSEQ multiplex PCR, and TCRdb holds only the in-frame ones, with some missing. The sample has 55,000 to 65,000 clones, over 80% seen once. Sequencing input: peripheral blood. These receptors were obtained from a woman older than 75 with acute or convalescent COVID-19. CDR3s include the opening cysteine and the closing phenylalanine or tryptophan. The D gene is left open where the match is weak. Clone size is stated in some rows and not others, as once, few, many or a class when expanded.

size	J	V	D	DNA	CDR3
NA	TRBJ2-1	TRBV7-3	NA	TGTGCCAGCAGCTTAAGGGCGGGGAATGAGCAGTTCTTC	CASSLRAGNEQFF
NA	TRBJ2-1	TRBV27	TRBD1	TGTGCCAGCAGTTTAAGACAGGGTATTAACAATGAGCAGTTCTTC	CASSLRQGINNEQFF
NA	TRBJ2-7	TRBV21-1	NA	TGTGCCAGCAGCGACCCCCTGGGGAGCAGGTCCAGATTCTACGAGCAGTACTTC	CASSDPLGSRSRFYEQYF
once	TRBJ2-7	TRBV5-6	NA	TGTGCCAGCAGCTTGGGTGGTGCCGGGGCCGGAGGGTACGAGCAGTACTTC	CASSLGGAGAGGYEQYF
NA	TRBJ1-1	TRBV5-6	TRBD1	TGTGCCAGCAGCGGATTATTGGGGACAGCGGGCAACACTGAAGCTTTCTTT	CASSGLLGTAGNTEAFF
NA	TRBJ1-2	TRBV4-1	NA	TGCGCCAGCAGCCAAGATCATTCAGGGGCTTATGGCTACACCTTC	CASSQDHSGAYGYTF
NA	TRBJ2-3	TRBV14	TRBD2	TGTGCCAGCAGCCTCCGTAGCGGGGGGAGGACAGATACGCAGTATTTT	CASSLRSGGRTDTQYF
NA	TRBJ2-1	TRBV25-1	NA	TGTGCCAGCAGTGATGCGGGGCCGAGCTCCTACAATGAGCAGTTCTTC	CASSDAGPSSYNEQFF
NA	TRBJ2-7	TRBV6-5	TRBD1	TGTGCCAGCAACCTACTGGGGACAGGCGCCTACGAGCAGTACTTC	CASNLLGTGAYEQYF
NA	TRBJ2-1	TRBV6-1	TRBD2	TGTGCCAGCAGTGAACAGGCGGGGGTACCAAATGAGCAGTTCTTC	CASSEQAGVPNEQFF
NA	TRBJ2-7	TRBV7-2	TRBD2	TGTGCCAGCAGCGCGAGGACTAGCGGATACGAGCAGTACTTC	CASSARTSGYEQYF
NA	TRBJ2-1	TRBV10-2	NA	TGCGCCAGCAACCCTGGCCTTGTCAATGAGCAGTTCTTC	CASNPGLVNEQFF
NA	TRBJ1-3	TRBV9	NA	TGTGCCAGCAGCGCTCAGAGAGGGGGAAACACCATATATTTT	CASSAQRGGNTIYF
NA	TRBJ1-6	TRBV7-6	TRBD1	TGTGCCAGCAGCCTAGGACAGGGTGATAATTCACCCCTCCACTTT	CASSLGQGDNSPLHF
few	TRBJ1-2	TRBV9	NA	TGTGCCAGCAGCGTAGAAGAGGGCAACTATGGCTACACCTTC	CASSVEEGNYGYTF
once	TRBJ2-5	TRBV7-3	NA	TGTGCCAGCAGCTTAAGCGGGTTGAGGGAGACCCAGTACTTC	CASSLSGLRETQYF
NA	TRBJ2-1	TRBV7-8	NA	TGTGCCAGCAGCTTAGGGGCGGGGACGAACAATGAGCAGTTCTTC	CASSLGAGTNNEQFF
NA	TRBJ1-2	TRBV5-4	TRBD1	TGTGCCAGCAGCCCAACGCAGGGAACAGGGGCAAGTAACTATGGCTACACCTTC	CASSPTQGTGASNYGYTF
few	TRBJ2-7	TRBV12-3/TRBV12-4	TRBD1	TGTGCCAGCAGTTTGCAGGGGGACTACGAGCAGTACTTC	CASSLQGDYEQYF
NA	TRBJ2-2	TRBV5-1	NA	TGCGCCAGCAGCTCCATGGGGGGGCGGGAGCTGTTTTTT	CASSSMGGRELFF